Presented here are 17 T cell receptor beta chains from one specimen sequenced in a study of blood T cell repertoires in COVID-19. Assay used: immunoSEQ multiplex PCR; TCRdb lists only in-frame clones, some missing. The data hold 190,000 or so clones, with over 80% observed a single time. The sequenced sample was PBMCs or T cells enriched from blood (not recorded which). The receptors were sampled from a man younger than 35 with acute COVID-19.

The rearrangement joins TRBV7-3 to TRBJ2-7; 9 positions match TRBD1. V trimming: 5 bases; J trimming: 4 bases; junction bases outside the gene matches: 6. Germline loops: CDR1 SGHTA, CDR2 FQGTGA. The CDR3 has 14 amino acids. In DNA form, the CDR3 reads TGTGCCAGCAGCCCCGGGACAGGGAAGTACGAGCAGTACTTC. Residues: CASSPGTGKYEQYF.

The genes are TRBV5-1 and TRBJ1-5; D perhaps matches TRBD1 (5 bases). V was clipped by 3 bases and J by 0 bases, with 16 bases between them. CDR1 is SGHRS and CDR2 is YFSETQ in the germline V gene. This CDR3 contains 17 residues. CDR3 nucleotide sequence: TGCGCCAGCAGCTCTGCCGCGGGGGGGTCTAGCAATCAGCCCCAGCATTTT. Translated: CASSSAAGGSSNQPQHF. The full variable domain, in which reference TRBV5-1 and TRBJ1-5 provide the parts outside the CDR3, is KAGVTQTPRYLIKTRGQQVTLSCSPISGHRSVSWYQQTPGQGLQFLFEYFSETQRNKGNFPGRFSGRQFSNSRSEMNVSTLELGDSALYLCASSSAAGGSSNQPQHFGDGTRLSIL.

The chain has TRBV4-1 and TRBJ1-2; possibly TRBD1 for D (6 bases). The germline V gene encodes CDR1 MGHRA and CDR2 YSYEKL. Trimming stripped 4 bases from V and 3 bases from J, with 15 bases between. This CDR3 has 15 residues. The CDR3 DNA is TGCGCCAGCAGCCCCAGTGGGAGGGGGGACTATGGCTACACCTTC. Translation: CASSPSGRGDYGYTF.

V is TRBV19 and J is TRBJ1-3; D possibly corresponds to TRBD1 (5 bases). The CDR3 contains 14 residues. CDR1 is LNHDA, CDR2 SQIVND, per germline (reference sequence). Trimming pared 9 bases from V and 0 bases from J, leaving 12 bases between. CDR3 in DNA: TGTGCCAGCTCCGGGGGACCCTCTGGAAACACCATATATTTT. This translates into CASSGGPSGNTIYF.

J is TRBJ1-2 and V is TRBV28; 7 bases match TRBD1. Germline lookup yields CDR1 MDHEN and CDR2 SYDVKM. This CDR3 region has 14 residues. Trimming cost V 5 bases and J 1 base; bases outside gene matches: 4. DNA of the CDR3: TGTGCCAGCAGTCCCGGGACAGATAACTATGGCTACACCTTC. It codes for CASSPGTDNYGYTF.

This rearrangement joins TRBV5-1 to TRBJ2-7, with TRBD2 matching over 9 bases. This CDR3 is 15 amino acids long. With 2 bases clipped from V and 1 base from J, the junction kept 4 bases outside the gene matches. CDR1 and CDR2 from the germline V gene are SGHRS and YFSETQ. The CDR3 bases are TGCGCCAGCAGCTTACCAGCGGGAGGATCCTACGAGCAGTACTTC. This gives the protein CASSLPAGGSYEQYF.

The V call is TRBV25-1, the J call TRBJ1-2; 7 bases are shared with TRBD1. V lost 6 bases and J lost 8; bases outside the gene matches: 9. From germline, CDR1 is MGHDK and CDR2 SYGVNS. The CDR3 spans 13 residues. The CDR3 protein is CASSLTGERGYTF. CDR3 DNA: TGTGCCAGCAGCCTTACAGGGGAGAGGGGCTACACCTTC.

This clone occurred a few times. The chain recombines TRBV13 with TRBJ2-7; 9 nucleotides line up with TRBD2. CDR3 length: 16 residues. V lost 2 bases, J lost 3 bases, and 8 bases stayed unmatched. Germline CDR1 is PRHDT and CDR2 is FYEKMQ (reference sequence). Here the CDR3 DNA reads TGTGCCAGCAGCTTATTTCTTAGCGGGAGTGGCTACGAGCAGTACTTC. Amino acid sequence: CASSLFLSGSGYEQYF.

The chain has TRBV7-9 and TRBJ2-7; 7 bases match TRBD1. This CDR3 contains 12 residues. V shed 6 bases, J shed 5 bases, and the junction held 4 bases outside the gene matches. CDR1 is SEHNR and CDR2 is FQNEAQ in the germline V gene (reference sequence). The CDR3 loop is CASSQGEDEQYF. The CDR3 DNA reads as TGTGCCAGCAGTCAGGGGGAAGACGAGCAGTACTTC.

As regards this clone: Other nucleotide sequences from this sample produce the same CDR3. The gene calls are TRBV21-1 and TRBJ2-7; the table's D call, TRBD1, has no DNA check behind it. TRBV21-1 is recorded as a pseudogene. This CDR3 is 14 amino acids long. The CDR3 DNA reads as TGTGCCAGCAGCAAAGTTACAGGGAAATACGAGCAGTACTTC. This translates into CASSKVTGKYEQYF.

The V gene is TRBV7-9, the J gene TRBJ2-7, with D possibly being TRBD2 (6 bases). Germline V gives CDR1 SEHNR, CDR2 FQNEAQ (reference sequence). V lost 5 bases, J lost 3 bases, and 20 bases lay in between. The length of the CDR3 is 16 residues. The CDR3 is CASSKAEGKGIYEQYF. Written as DNA, the CDR3 is TGTGCCAGCAGCAAAGCGGAGGGTAAGGGGATCTACGAGCAGTACTTC. Full variable domain (rest looked up from reference TRBV7-9 and TRBJ2-7): DTGVSQNPRHKITKRGQNVTFRCDPISEHNRLYWYRQTLGQGPEFLTYFQNEAQLEKSRLLSDRFSAERPKGSFSTLEIQRTEQGDSAMYLCASSKAEGKGIYEQYFGPGTRLTVT.

The chain carries TRBV27 and TRBJ1-2, with 8 bases lining up with TRBD1. Germline CDR1 and CDR2: MNHEY and SMNVEV (reference sequence). CDR3 length equals 15 residues. V gave up 5 bases and J gave up 0 bases; unmatched junction bases: 5. CDR3 amino acids: CASSTGTGANYGYTF. In DNA form, the CDR3 reads TGTGCCAGCAGTACCGGGACAGGAGCTAACTATGGCTACACCTTC.

This rearrangement joins TRBV6-2 or TRBV6-3 to TRBJ1-2, with 12 nucleotides matching TRBD1. V lost 4 bases to trimming and J lost 6 bases; unmatched junction nucleotides: 15. Germline loops: CDR1 MNHEY, CDR2 SVGEGT. The CDR3 consists of 18 residues. In nucleotides, the CDR3 is TGTGCCAGCAGTTTCTCGTACCTCCGGGACAGGGGGCCGGATGGCTACACCTTC. It yields the protein CASSFSYLRDRGPDGYTF.

The V call is TRBV7-2, the J call TRBJ1-1, with no clear D. The CDR3 is 13 amino acids. The germline gives CDR1 SGHTA, CDR2 FQGNSA. Trimming took 7 bases from V and 3 from J, leaving 12 bases between them. The CDR3 DNA reads TGTGCCAGCAAAGCTCTTCCGGACACTGAAGCTTTCTTT. Protein product: CASKALPDTEAFF.

This clone was recorded a few times. The chain employs TRBV25-1 and TRBJ1-5; 8 nucleotides match TRBD1. The CDR3 contains 15 residues. V lost 3 bases, J lost 5 bases, and 6 bases stayed unmatched. The germline V gene has CDR1 MGHDK and CDR2 SYGVNS. The CDR3 protein is CASSEGQEVDQPQHF. DNA for the CDR3: TGTGCCAGCAGTGAGGGACAGGAGGTCGATCAGCCCCAGCATTTT.

The chain employs TRBV10-3 and TRBJ2-6, with 8 nucleotides matching TRBD1. The germline V gene has CDR1 ENHRY and CDR2 SYGVKD. J was trimmed by 0 bases and V by 2 bases; bases with no gene match: 0. CDR3 length equals 16 residues. This CDR3 is CAISEGTGSGANVLTF. The CDR3, as DNA: TGTGCCATCAGTGAGGGGACAGGCTCTGGGGCCAACGTCCTGACTTTC.

The J gene is TRBJ2-5, the V gene TRBV7-2; 7 bases are a match to TRBD2. Germline lookup yields CDR1 SGHTA and CDR2 FQGNSA. The V gene end was trimmed by 5 bases and the J gene end by 5 bases; junction bases not matched to a gene: 14. The length of the CDR3 is 16 residues. CDR3 nucleotide sequence: TGTGCCAGCAGCCCCGGGGGGAGTGGGGCTGGGGAGACCCAGTACTTC. Its protein is CASSPGGSGAGETQYF.